This T cell receptor beta chain was observed in a study of somatic mutations in cytotoxic T cells in rheumatoid arthritis. General study findings and limits: The clonality of CD8+ T cells was not significantly different between rheumatoid arthritis patients and age-matched healthy controls. Multiple comparisons were not accounted for in the slight TRBV07 underrepresentation seen in rheumatoid arthritis patients. Researchers did not know the antigen targets of the expanded CD8+ clones.

A note on this clone: Its antigen is not known.

Some clones are missing from TCRdb's copy, which holds only in-frame ones; the method was immunoSEQ multiplex PCR. The repertoire has under 20,000 clones, roughly 77% of them found once; the top ten carry roughly 13%. Germline V lookup: CDR1 MNHEY, CDR2 SVGAGI. V gave up 3 bases and J gave up 4 bases, with 9 bases separating them. This CDR3 region has 13 residues. The sample consisted of CD8+ T cells sorted from blood. The source of this sequence is an adult with rheumatoid arthritis. V usage is TRBV6-5 and J usage is TRBJ2-5, with D unclear. This CDR3 is CASSYNFGETQYF. The CDR3 coding sequence is TGTGCCAGCAGTTATAATTTTGGAGAGACCCAGTACTTC.